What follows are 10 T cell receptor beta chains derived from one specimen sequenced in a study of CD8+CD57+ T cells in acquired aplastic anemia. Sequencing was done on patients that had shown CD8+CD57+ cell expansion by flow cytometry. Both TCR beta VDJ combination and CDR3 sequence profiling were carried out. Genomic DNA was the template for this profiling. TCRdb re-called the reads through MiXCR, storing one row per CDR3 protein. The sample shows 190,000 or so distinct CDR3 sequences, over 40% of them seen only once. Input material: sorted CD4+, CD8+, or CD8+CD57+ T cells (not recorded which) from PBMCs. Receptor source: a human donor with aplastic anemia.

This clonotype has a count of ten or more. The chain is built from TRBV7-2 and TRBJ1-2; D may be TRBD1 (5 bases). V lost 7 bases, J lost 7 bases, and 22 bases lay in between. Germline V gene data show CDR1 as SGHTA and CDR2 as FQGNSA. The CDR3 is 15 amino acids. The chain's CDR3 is CASTLPSGRTGGYTF. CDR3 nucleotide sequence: TGTGCCAGCACCCTTCCATCGGGGCGAACGGGTGGCTACACCTTC.

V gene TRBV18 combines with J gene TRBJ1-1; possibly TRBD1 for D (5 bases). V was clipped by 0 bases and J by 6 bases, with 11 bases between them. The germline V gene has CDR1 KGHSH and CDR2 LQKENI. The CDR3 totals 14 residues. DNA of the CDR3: TGTGCCAGCTCACCACCCGGGGCTAGGGCTGAAGCTTTCTTT. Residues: CASSPPGARAEAFF.

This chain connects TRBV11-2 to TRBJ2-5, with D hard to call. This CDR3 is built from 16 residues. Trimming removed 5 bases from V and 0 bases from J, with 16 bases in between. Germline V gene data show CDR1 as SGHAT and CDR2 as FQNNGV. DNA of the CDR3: TGTGCCAGCAGCCAGCGAGGACGGACCTACCAAGAGACCCAGTACTTC. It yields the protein CASSQRGRTYQETQYF.

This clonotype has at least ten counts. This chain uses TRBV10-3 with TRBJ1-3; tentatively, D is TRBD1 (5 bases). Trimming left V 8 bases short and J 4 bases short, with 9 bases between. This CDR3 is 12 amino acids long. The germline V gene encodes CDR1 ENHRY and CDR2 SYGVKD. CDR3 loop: CAIAQGGNTIYF. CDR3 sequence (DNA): TGTGCCATCGCCCAGGGCGGAAACACCATATATTTT.

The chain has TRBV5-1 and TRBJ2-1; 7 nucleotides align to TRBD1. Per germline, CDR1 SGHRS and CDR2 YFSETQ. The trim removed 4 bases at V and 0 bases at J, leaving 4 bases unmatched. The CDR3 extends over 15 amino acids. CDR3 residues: CASSRGQTSYNEQFF. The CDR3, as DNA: TGCGCCAGCAGCAGGGGACAGACCTCCTACAATGAGCAGTTCTTC. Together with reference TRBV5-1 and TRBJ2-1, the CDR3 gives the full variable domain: KAGVTQTPRYLIKTRGQQVTLSCSPISGHRSVSWYQQTPGQGLQFLFEYFSETQRNKGNFPGRFSGRQFSNSRSEMNVSTLELGDSALYLCASSRGQTSYNEQFFGPGTRLTVL.

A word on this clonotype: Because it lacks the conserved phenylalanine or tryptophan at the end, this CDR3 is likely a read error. This CDR3 is CASSSTSGVGGNEQFL. The CDR3 coding sequence is TGCGCCAGCAGCTCGACTAGCGGGGTAGGAGGCAATGAGCAGTTCTTA. The chain uses TRBV5-1 and TRBJ2-1; 11 bases are a match to TRBD2. CDR1 SGHRS and CDR2 YFSETQ come from the germline V gene. J was trimmed by 6 bases and V by 3 bases; bases with no gene match: 8. The CDR3 contains 16 residues.

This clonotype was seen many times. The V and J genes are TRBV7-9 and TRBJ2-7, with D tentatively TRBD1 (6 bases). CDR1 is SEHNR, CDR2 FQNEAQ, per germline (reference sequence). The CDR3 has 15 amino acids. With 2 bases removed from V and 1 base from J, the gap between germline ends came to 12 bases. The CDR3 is CASSLLGGQSYEQYF. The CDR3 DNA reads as TGTGCCAGCAGCTTATTAGGGGGACAATCCTACGAGCAGTACTTC.

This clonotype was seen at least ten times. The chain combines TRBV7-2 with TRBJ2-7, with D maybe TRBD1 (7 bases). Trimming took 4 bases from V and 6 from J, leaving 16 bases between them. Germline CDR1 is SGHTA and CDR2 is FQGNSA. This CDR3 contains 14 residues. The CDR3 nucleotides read TGTGCCAGCAGCTCCTACAGGGGAGGCAGCGAGCAGTACTTC. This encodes CASSSYRGGSEQYF.

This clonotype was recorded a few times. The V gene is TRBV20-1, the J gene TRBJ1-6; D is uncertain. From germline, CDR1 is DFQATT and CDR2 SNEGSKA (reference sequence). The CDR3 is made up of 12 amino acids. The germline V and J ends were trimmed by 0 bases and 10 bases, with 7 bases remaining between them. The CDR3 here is CSARDAGSPLHF. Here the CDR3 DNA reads TGCAGTGCTAGAGATGCAGGCTCACCCCTCCACTTT.

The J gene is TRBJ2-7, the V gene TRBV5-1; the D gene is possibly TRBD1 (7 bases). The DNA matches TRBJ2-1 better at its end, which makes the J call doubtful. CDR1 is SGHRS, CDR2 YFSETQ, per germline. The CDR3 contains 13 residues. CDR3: CASSLTGDYEQFF. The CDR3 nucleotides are TGCGCCAGCAGCCTTACAGGGGACTATGAGCAGTTCTTC.